Following are 5 T cell receptor beta chains from one sample sequenced in a study of regulatory T cells in long-lasting Graves disease. Time point here: persistent/refractory GD, antithyroid drugs over 5 years with positive TRAb. PBMC-extracted RNA yielded the TCR library. CDR3-region Arm-PCR and iRepertoire HTBI primers produced the TCR beta libraries. TCRdb analysed the multiplex PCR reads with MiXCR anew, one entry per CDR3 protein. The sample shows about 290,000 distinct CDR3 sequences, roughly a fifth of them seen only once. The specimen comprised peripheral blood mononuclear cells (PBMCs), sampled when the disease was refractory, from a patient treated with antithyroid drugs. The receptors derive from a female donor with Graves disease.

This clonotype was seen at least ten times. The CDR3 bases are TGTGCCAGCAGCCCCACTAGCGGGAAAACATACGAGCAGTACTTC. Encoded protein: CASSPTSGKTYEQYF. The V call is TRBV27, the J call TRBJ2-7; the match to TRBD2 covers 10 bases. Germline V CDR1 and CDR2: MNHEY, SMNVEV (reference sequence). The trim removed 6 bases at V and 4 bases at J, leaving 9 bases unmatched. This CDR3 region has 15 residues.

This clonotype was observed many times. The rearrangement links TRBV11-2 to TRBJ1-5; D not resolved. The CDR3 has 15 amino acids. CDR1 and CDR2 from the germline V gene are SGHAT and FQNNGV. Deletions cut 1 base from V and 3 bases from J, with 10 bases between. The CDR3 bases are TGTGCCAGCAGCTTAGGGCAGAACACCAATCAGCCCCAGCATTTT. Its protein product is CASSLGQNTNQPQHF.

This clonotype was seen many times. This chain links TRBV2 with TRBJ2-7; D gene unclear. The CDR3 is 13 residues long. V was clipped by 11 bases and J by 3 bases, with 17 bases between them. The germline V gene encodes CDR1 SNHLY and CDR2 FYNNEI. The CDR3 spells CAGKRRTGYEQYF. The CDR3 DNA reads TGTGCCGGAAAGAGAAGGACGGGCTACGAGCAGTACTTC.

This clonotype was recorded a few times. The rearrangement joins TRBV3-1 to TRBJ1-1, with 8 bases aligning to TRBD1. This CDR3 has 17 amino acids. The V gene's germline CDR1 is LGHDT and CDR2 YNNKEL (reference sequence). The trim removed 1 base at V and 1 base at J, leaving 8 bases unmatched. The CDR3 DNA is TGTGCCAGCAGCCAAGGGAGGACAGGGATAAGGAACACTGAAGCTTTCTTT. Translating it yields CASSQGRTGIRNTEAFF.

In regard to this clonotype: This likely traces to a read error, being one base from a far larger clone. The rearrangement links TRBV9 to TRBJ1-4, with 7 bases identical to TRBD1. J was trimmed by 6 bases and V by 5 bases; bases with no gene match: 7. The CDR3 sequence is 14 residues long. CDR1 SGDLS and CDR2 YYNGEE come from the germline V gene. CDR3 amino acids: CASSLTGFDEKLFF. DNA for the CDR3: TGTGCCAGCAGTTTGACAGGGTTTGATGAAAAACTGTTTTTT.